The rows below give T cell receptor beta chains drawn from one sample of a study of T cells in Graves' hyperthyroidism and ophthalmopathy. TCRdb redid the calling of the multiplex PCR reads with MiXCR, one entry per CDR3 protein. The sample has about 250,000 distinct CDR3 sequences, 22% seen once. The sample taken for sequencing was blood. The receptor set was obtained from a man between 25 and 39 years old with Graves' ophthalmopathy. Both conserved end residues are part of each CDR3. D genes are given only for firm matches. Not every row has a clone size; where given, it reads once, few, many or a size class.

j_call	d_call	v_call	clone_size	cdr3_length	cdr3_nt	cdr3_aa
TRBJ1-5	NA	TRBV27	few	14	TGTGCCAGCAGTTTAGGGAGGGGAGGCCAGCCCCAGCATTTT	CASSLGRGGQPQHF
TRBJ2-7	NA	TRBV7-9	few	14	TGTGCCAGCAGCTTCTCTGGTAGACCCTACGAGCAGTACTTC	CASSFSGRPYEQYF
TRBJ2-5	NA	TRBV7-9	many	14	TGTGCCAGCAGCAACTGGGGGGTCCAAGAGACCCAGTACTTC	CASSNWGVQETQYF
TRBJ1-6	NA	TRBV20-1	few	14	TGCAGTGCTAGAGAAGGGGGTCTAGGGTCACCCCTCCACTTT	CSAREGGLGSPLHF
TRBJ2-7	TRBD2	TRBV6-1	NA	16	TGTGCCAGCAGCCGCGTCCGAGCGGGAGGGCCCCACGAGCAGTACTTC	CASSRVRAGGPHEQYF
TRBJ1-1	NA	TRBV2	few	14	TGTGCCAGCAGAGGGAGATTGGGGGGCACTGAAGCTTTCTTT	CASRGRLGGTEAFF
TRBJ1-1	NA	TRBV6-1	few	15	TGTGCCAGCAGTTATTCCCGGACGGCGGGCACTGAAGCTTTCTTT	CASSYSRTAGTEAFF
TRBJ1-5	NA	TRBV12-3/TRBV12-4	few	15	TGTGCCAGCAGTTTTGGTCGGACTAGCAATCAGCCCCAGCATTTT	CASSFGRTSNQPQHF
TRBJ1-3	TRBD1	TRBV5-1	few	17	TGCGCCAGCAGCTTGGGGACAGGGGGCTACTCTGGAAACACCATATATTTT	CASSLGTGGYSGNTIYF
TRBJ1-4	TRBD1	TRBV5-1	few	13	TGCGCCAGCAGACAGGGGCCGGGTGAAAAACTGTTTTTT	CASRQGPGEKLFF
TRBJ2-1	NA	TRBV19	NA	13	TGTGCCAGTAGTACCCGACTGTACAATGAGCAGTTCTTC	CASSTRLYNEQFF
TRBJ1-2	NA	TRBV11-3	NA	14	TGTGCCAGCAGCTTTCCCCAGGGAGTTAGTGGCTACACCTTC	CASSFPQGVSGYTF
TRBJ2-5	NA	TRBV18	NA	15	TGTGCCAGCTCACCGCCCAGCAAGAGTCAAGAGACCCAGTACTTC	CASSPPSKSQETQYF
TRBJ1-2	TRBD1	TRBV30	many	13	TGTGCCTGGAGTGTAGGGACAGGGCAGGGCTACACCTTC	CAWSVGTGQGYTF
TRBJ1-2	NA	TRBV20-1	NA	11	TGCAGTGCTAGAGTAGGGACTGGCTACACCTTC	CSARVGTGYTF
TRBJ2-5	NA	TRBV7-2	few	14	TGTGCCAGCAGCTTAGGTGCTAGGGGGGAGACCCAGTACTTC	CASSLGARGETQYF
TRBJ1-5	TRBD1	TRBV2	many	14	TGTGCCAGCAGCTACGGACAGGCGGGCCAGCCCCAGCATTTT	CASSYGQAGQPQHF
TRBJ2-6	NA	TRBV7-8	once	15	TGTGCCAGCAGCTCAAGGGCGCTCGGGGCCAACGTCCTGACTTTC	CASSSRALGANVLTF
TRBJ1-4	NA	TRBV5-8	NA	18	TGTGCCAGCAGCTTGGTGGTGTTTTCGGGCTCAACTAATGAAAAACTGTTTTTT	CASSLVVFSGSTNEKLFF
TRBJ1-1	NA	TRBV11-1	NA	15	TGTGCCAGCAGCTTAATGGCTGGCAGGAACACTGAAGCTTTCTTT	CASSLMAGRNTEAFF
TRBJ1-2	NA	TRBV2	NA	14	TGTGCCAGCAGTGCGGGGACACGTTTATATGGCTACACCTTC	CASSAGTRLYGYTF
TRBJ2-5	NA	TRBV13	few	13	TGTGCCAGCAGCTCAGGGGGGCCAGCGGTACAGTACTTC	CASSSGGPAVQYF
TRBJ1-5	NA	TRBV20-1	NA	14	TGCAGTGCCAACTCGGACGGTCCGGGCCAGCCCCAGCATTTT	CSANSDGPGQPQHF
TRBJ2-1	NA	TRBV6-5	NA	13	TGTGCCAGCAGTTACTTAGCCAACAATGAGCAGTTCTTC	CASSYLANNEQFF
TRBJ2-7	NA	TRBV18	NA	15	TGTGCCAGCTCACCACCTACCAGAAGATCCTACGAGCAGTACTTC	CASSPPTRRSYEQYF
TRBJ1-5	TRBD1	TRBV19	many	15	TGTGCCAGTAGTCCCGGGGACAGCTGGAATCAGCCCCAGCATTTT	CASSPGDSWNQPQHF
TRBJ2-1	NA	TRBV10-3	NA	12	TGTGCCATCGGCGGGATGGGGAATGAGCAGTTCTTC	CAIGGMGNEQFF
TRBJ1-4	TRBD1	TRBV5-6	few	19	TGTGCCAGCAGCTTGGTGGAGGCCCGACAGACAGGGTCTAATGAAAAACTGTTTTTT	CASSLVEARQTGSNEKLFF
TRBJ2-1	TRBD2	TRBV5-1	few	15	TGCGCCAGCAGCTCAGCGGGAGACGGGTACAATGAGCAGTTCTTC	CASSSAGDGYNEQFF
TRBJ1-2	TRBD1	TRBV20-1	NA	15	TGCAGTGCCGCCGGGACAGGTCGCGCCGGGGGAGGCTACACCTTC	CSAAGTGRAGGGYTF
TRBJ2-3	NA	TRBV5-1	few	16	TGCGCCAGCAGCTTGGGGATAGGCAGCCCCACAGATACGCAGTATTTT	CASSLGIGSPTDTQYF
TRBJ1-1	NA	TRBV19	NA	13	TGTGCCAGTAGTATAGTCAGGGAATCTGAAGCTTTCTTT	CASSIVRESEAFF